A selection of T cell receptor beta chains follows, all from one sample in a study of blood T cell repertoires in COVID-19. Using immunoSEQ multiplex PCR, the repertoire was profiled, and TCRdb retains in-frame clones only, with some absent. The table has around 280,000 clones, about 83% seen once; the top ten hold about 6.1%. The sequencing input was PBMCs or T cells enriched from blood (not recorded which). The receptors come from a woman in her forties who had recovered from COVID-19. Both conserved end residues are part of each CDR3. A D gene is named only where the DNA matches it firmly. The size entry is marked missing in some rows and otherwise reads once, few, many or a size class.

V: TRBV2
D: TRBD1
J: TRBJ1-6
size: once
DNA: TGTGCCAGCAGTGACCTTCACTCGACAGGGGGCGGCTCACCCCTCCACTTT
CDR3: CASSDLHSTGGGSPLHF

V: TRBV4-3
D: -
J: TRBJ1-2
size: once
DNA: TGCGCCAGCAGCCAAGTGTCAGGAGGCCTGAACTATGGCTACACCTTC
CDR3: CASSQVSGGLNYGYTF

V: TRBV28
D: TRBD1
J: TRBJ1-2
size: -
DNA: TGTGCCAGCAGTTTATTTGGGGCGGGGACAGGGCGTGTCGGCTACACCTTC
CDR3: CASSLFGAGTGRVGYTF

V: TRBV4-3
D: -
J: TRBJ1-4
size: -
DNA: TGCGCCAGCAGCCAAGATCTGAGAAACGGGGGGGCAAAACTGTTTTTT
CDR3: CASSQDLRNGGAKLFF

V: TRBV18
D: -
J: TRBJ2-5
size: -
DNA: TGTGCCAGCTCACGCTCCCTGACAGAAGAGACCCAGTACTTC
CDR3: CASSRSLTEETQYF

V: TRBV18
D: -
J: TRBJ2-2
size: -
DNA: TGTGCCAGCTCACCACCTACAGGGAACACCGGGGAGCTGTTTTTT
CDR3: CASSPPTGNTGELFF

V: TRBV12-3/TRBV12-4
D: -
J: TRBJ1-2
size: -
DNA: TGTGCCAGCAGCCCTAGGAGGAACTATGGCTACACCTTC
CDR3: CASSPRRNYGYTF

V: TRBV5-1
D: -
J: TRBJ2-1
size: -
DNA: TGCGCCAGCACCTTAGTTTTGGGCGGGTACAATGAGCAGTTCTTC
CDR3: CASTLVLGGYNEQFF

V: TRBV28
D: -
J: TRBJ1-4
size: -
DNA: TGTGCCTCCGGACAGTCGACTAATGAAAAACTGTTTTTT
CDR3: CASGQSTNEKLFF

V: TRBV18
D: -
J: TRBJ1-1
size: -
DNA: TGTGCCAGCTCATCCGACAGATCGATCACTGAAGCTTTCTTT
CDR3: CASSSDRSITEAFF

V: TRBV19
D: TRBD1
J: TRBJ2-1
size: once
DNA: TGTGCCAGTAACCCACAGGGGGGTTCCTACAATGAGCAGTTCTTC
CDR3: CASNPQGGSYNEQFF

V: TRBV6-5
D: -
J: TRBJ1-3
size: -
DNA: TGTGCCAGCAAGAGGCTCCCAGATACCGGAAACACCATATATTTT
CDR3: CASKRLPDTGNTIYF

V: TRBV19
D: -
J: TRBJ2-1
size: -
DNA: TGTGCCAGTAGTAGCATAGAATCGGGGAACAATGAGCAGTTCTTC
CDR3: CASSSIESGNNEQFF

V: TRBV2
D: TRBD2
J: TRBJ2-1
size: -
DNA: TGTGCCAGCGGGAGGGAGAGGAACAATGAGCAGTTCTTC
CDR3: CASGRERNNEQFF

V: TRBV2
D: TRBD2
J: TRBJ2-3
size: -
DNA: TGTGCCAGCAGTATAACGGGGGGGGGCACAGATACGCAGTATTTT
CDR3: CASSITGGGTDTQYF

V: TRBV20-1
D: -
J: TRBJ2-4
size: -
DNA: TGCAGTGCCTCCAACAAACAGTACTTC
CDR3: CSASNKQYF

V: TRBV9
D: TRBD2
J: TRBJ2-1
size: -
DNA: TGTGCCAGCAGCGAGTCCGTAGCGGGAGGGCTGTTCTTC
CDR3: CASSESVAGGLFF

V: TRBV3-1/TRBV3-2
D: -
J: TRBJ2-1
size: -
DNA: TGTGCCAGCAGCCAACGACCCACCCTCGCGGGATGGCAGTTCTTC
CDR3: CASSQRPTLAGWQFF

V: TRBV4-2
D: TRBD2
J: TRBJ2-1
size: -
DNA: TGTGCCAGCAGCCAGTTAGCGGGTAGCTCCTACAATGAGCAGTTCTTC
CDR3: CASSQLAGSSYNEQFF

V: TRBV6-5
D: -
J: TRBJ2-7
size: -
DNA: TGTGCCACCTCACCAAGCGGGCCCACCCCCTACGAGCAGTACTTC
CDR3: CATSPSGPTPYEQYF

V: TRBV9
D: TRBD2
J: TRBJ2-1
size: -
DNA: TGTGCCAGCAGCTCTACGGGGACTAATAATGAGCAGTTCTTC
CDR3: CASSSTGTNNEQFF

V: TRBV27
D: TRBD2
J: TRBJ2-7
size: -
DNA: TGTGCCAGCAGTTTAAGCCTAGCGGGAACCTACGAGCAGTACTTC
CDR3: CASSLSLAGTYEQYF

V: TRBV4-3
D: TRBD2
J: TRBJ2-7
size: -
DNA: TGCGCCAGCAGCGAAGAGCTAGCGGGAGGGTACGAGCAGTACTTC
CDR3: CASSEELAGGYEQYF

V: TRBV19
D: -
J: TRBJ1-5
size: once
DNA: TGTGCCAGTATGAAGGGAACGGGCGGGAATCAGCCCCAGCATTTT
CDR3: CASMKGTGGNQPQHF

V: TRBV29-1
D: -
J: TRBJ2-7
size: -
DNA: TGCAGCGTTGAAACAAGCGTCAATTCCGAGCAGTACTTC
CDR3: CSVETSVNSEQYF

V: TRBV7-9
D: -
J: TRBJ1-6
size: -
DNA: TGTGCCACCGACCGACCCCGACGGGATTCACCCCTCCACTTT
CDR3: CATDRPRRDSPLHF

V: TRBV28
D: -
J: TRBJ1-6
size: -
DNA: TGTGCCAGCAGTTTCAAGGTGGGCAGACCCCGTGGAATTTCACCCCTCCACTTT
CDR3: CASSFKVGRPRGISPLHF

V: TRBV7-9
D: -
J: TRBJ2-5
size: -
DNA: TGTGCCAGCAGCTTCGCCGGTACGGGAGTTTGGGAGACCCAGTACTTC
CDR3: CASSFAGTGVWETQYF

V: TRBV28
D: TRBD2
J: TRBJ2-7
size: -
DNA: TGTGCCAGCAGTCCCCCCCTAGGGACTAGCGGCGTGGGAGAGCAGTACTTC
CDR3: CASSPPLGTSGVGEQYF

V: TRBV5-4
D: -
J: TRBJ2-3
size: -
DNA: TGTGCCAGCAGCTGGGAGGGGGCAGATACGCAGTATTTT
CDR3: CASSWEGADTQYF

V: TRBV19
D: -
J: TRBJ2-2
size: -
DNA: TGTGCCAGTAGACCGGGGAGATCCCCCGGGGAGCTGTTTTTT
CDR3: CASRPGRSPGELFF

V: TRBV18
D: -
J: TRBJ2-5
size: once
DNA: TGTGCCAGCTCAGTACTTGGACAGCAAGAGACCCAGTACTTC
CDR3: CASSVLGQQETQYF

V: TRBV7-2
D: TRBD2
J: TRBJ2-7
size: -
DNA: TGTGCCAGCAGCCCAACTAGCGGTGAGCAGTACTTC
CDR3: CASSPTSGEQYF

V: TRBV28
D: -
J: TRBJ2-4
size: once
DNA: TGTGCCAGCATGGGGACATCCAAAAACATTCAGTACTTC
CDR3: CASMGTSKNIQYF

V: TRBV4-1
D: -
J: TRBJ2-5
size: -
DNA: TGCGCCAGCAGCCAAGAGTTCCCGCCAAGGTCTAGATTTCAAGAGACCCAGTACTTC
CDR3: CASSQEFPPRSRFQETQYF

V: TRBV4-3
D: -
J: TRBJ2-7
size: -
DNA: TGCGCCAGCAGCCAAGACCCCACGAGCTCCTACGAGCAGTACTTC
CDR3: CASSQDPTSSYEQYF

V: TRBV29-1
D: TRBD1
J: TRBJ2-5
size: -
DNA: TGCAGCGTACAGACAGGGTTGACGGGACACCCATACCAAGAGACCCAGTACTTC
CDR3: CSVQTGLTGHPYQETQYF